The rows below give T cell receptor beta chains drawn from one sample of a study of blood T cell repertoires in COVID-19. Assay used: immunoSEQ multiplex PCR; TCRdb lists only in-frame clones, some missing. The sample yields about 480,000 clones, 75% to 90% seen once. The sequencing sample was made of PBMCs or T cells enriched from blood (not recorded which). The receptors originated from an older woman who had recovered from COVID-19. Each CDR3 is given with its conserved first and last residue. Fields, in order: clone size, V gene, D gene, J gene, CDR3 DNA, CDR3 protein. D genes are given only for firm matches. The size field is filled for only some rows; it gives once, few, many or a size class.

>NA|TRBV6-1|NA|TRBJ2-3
TGTGCCAGCAGTGATTCACCAGGGCTGACCCAGTATTTT
CASSDSPGLTQYF
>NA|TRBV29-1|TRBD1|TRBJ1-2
TGCAGCGTTATAGGGGACAGCCGCTATGGCTACACCTTC
CSVIGDSRYGYTF
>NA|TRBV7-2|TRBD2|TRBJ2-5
TGTGCCAGCACCCGCGGGGGATTGGAGACCCAGTACTTC
CASTRGGLETQYF
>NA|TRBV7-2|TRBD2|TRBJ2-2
TGTGCCAGCAGCTTAGGGCTAGCGGGGATCGGCGGGGAGCTGTTTTTT
CASSLGLAGIGGELFF
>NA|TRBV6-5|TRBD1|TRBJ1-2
TGTGCCAGCAGTTACATATCAGGGGGCTATGGCTACACCTTC
CASSYISGGYGYTF
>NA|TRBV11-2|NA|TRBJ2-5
TGTGCCAGCAGCTTAGCGGTGAGGCAAGAGACCCAGTACTTC
CASSLAVRQETQYF
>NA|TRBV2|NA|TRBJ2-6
TGTGCCAGCCTGGGGCAGGGGACCGTTTGGGCCAACGTCCTGACTTTC
CASLGQGTVWANVLTF
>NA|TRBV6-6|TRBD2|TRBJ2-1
TGTGCCAGCAGGCCCGGGGGGGGGCCGGGCAATGAGCAGTTCTTC
CASRPGGGPGNEQFF
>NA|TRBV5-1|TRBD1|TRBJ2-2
TGCGCCAGCAGCTCCCAACTACCGGACAGGGGTGAGGAGCTGTTTTTT
CASSSQLPDRGEELFF
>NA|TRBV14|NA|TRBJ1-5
TGTGCCAGCAGCCGGACGGACGGCCGAGGGACCCAGCATTTT
CASSRTDGRGTQHF
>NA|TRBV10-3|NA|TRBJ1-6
TGTGCCATCACGGGCGGCGGGACGCGGAGTAATTCACCCCTCCACTTT
CAITGGGTRSNSPLHF
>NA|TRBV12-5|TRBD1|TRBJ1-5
TGTGCTAGTGGCCGATCTCAGGGGGCAAATCAGCCCCAGCATTTT
CASGRSQGANQPQHF
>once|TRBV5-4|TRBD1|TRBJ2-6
TGTGCCAGCAGCGCGGACAGGGGCTCTGGGGCCAACGTCCTGACTTTC
CASSADRGSGANVLTF
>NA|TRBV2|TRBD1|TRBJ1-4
TGTGCCAGCAACCCGACAGGGTGGGCTGAAAAACTGTTTTTT
CASNPTGWAEKLFF
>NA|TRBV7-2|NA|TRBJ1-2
TGTGCCAGCAGTCCTGTTGGCCGGGACTATGGCTACACCTTC
CASSPVGRDYGYTF
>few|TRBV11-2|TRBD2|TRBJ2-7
TGTGCCAGCAGCTCGCGGACTAGCGGGTTACACTACGAGCAGTACTTC
CASSSRTSGLHYEQYF
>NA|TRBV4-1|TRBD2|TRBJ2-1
TGCGCCAGCAGCCAAAGGACTAGCGGGGGCTATATGAGCTCCTACAATGAGCAGTTCTTC
CASSQRTSGGYMSSYNEQFF
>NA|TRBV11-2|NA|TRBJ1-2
TGTGCCAGCAGCTTTCGGGACACCTCCTATGGCTACACCTTC
CASSFRDTSYGYTF
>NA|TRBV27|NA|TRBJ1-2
TGTGCCAGCAGCCTCACACGGGACTATGGCTACACCTTC
CASSLTRDYGYTF
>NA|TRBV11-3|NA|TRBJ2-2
TGTGCCAGCAGCCCTACAGTGAACACCGGGGAGCTGTTTTTT
CASSPTVNTGELFF
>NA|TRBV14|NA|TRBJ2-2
TGTGCCAGCAGCCGATCCGGGACACTGGGATGGGCCGGGGAGCTGTTTTTT
CASSRSGTLGWAGELFF
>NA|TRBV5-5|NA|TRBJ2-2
TGTGCCAGCAGCTCCCCAATGACTATCTCGAACACCGGGGAGCTGTTTTTT
CASSSPMTISNTGELFF
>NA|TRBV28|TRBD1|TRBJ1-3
TGTGCCAGCAGTTTAGTACAGGGGGAAGGAAACACCATATATTTT
CASSLVQGEGNTIYF
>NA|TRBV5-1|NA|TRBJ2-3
TGCGCCAGCAGCTTGGGCGGATCCTCTAGCACAGATACGCAGTATTTT
CASSLGGSSSTDTQYF
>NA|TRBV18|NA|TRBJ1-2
TGTGCCAGCTCACTCATGACAGCCGACTATGGCTACACCTTC
CASSLMTADYGYTF
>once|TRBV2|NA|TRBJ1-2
TGTGCCAGCAGTGTCAGGATTACTAACTATGGCTACACCTTC
CASSVRITNYGYTF
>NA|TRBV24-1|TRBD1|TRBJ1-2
TGTGCCACCAGTGATCGGGACAGGGGAAAGGATGGCTACACCTTC
CATSDRDRGKDGYTF
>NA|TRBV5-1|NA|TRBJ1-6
TGCGCCAGCAGCTTGGCGGACGGAGGGTCACCCCTCCACTTT
CASSLADGGSPLHF
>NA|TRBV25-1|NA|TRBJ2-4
TGTGCCAGCAGTGTGGGGGGGACAGGCATTCAGTACTTC
CASSVGGTGIQYF
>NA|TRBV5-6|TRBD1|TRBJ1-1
TGTGCCAGCAGCCAAGACAGGGGGCTTGGTGCTTTCTTT
CASSQDRGLGAFF
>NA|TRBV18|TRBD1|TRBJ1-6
TGTGCCAGCTCACCACTCCGGACAGGGGGAAGTAATTCACCCCTCCACTTT
CASSPLRTGGSNSPLHF
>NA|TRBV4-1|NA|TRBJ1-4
TGCGCCAGCAGCCTCACCGGGACATCTAATGAAAAACTGTTTTTT
CASSLTGTSNEKLFF
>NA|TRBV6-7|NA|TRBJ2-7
TGTGCCAGCAGTTATTCCACAGGGCCCGAGCAGTACTTC
CASSYSTGPEQYF
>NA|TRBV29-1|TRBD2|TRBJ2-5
TGCAGCGTTGTCTTAGCGGGGGCGCAAGAGACCCAGTACTTC
CSVVLAGAQETQYF
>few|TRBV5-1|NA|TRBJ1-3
TGCGCCAGCAGCTTGAAGGGGGACGCTGGAAACACCATATATTTT
CASSLKGDAGNTIYF
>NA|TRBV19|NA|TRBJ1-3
TGTGCCAGTAGTTCCGAGGGCCAACTAGGTGGAAACACCATATATTTT
CASSSEGQLGGNTIYF
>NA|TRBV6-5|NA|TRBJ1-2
TGTGCCAGCTCCTTCAGGGCAGGGGATGGCTACACCTTC
CASSFRAGDGYTF
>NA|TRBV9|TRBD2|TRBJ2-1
TGTGCCAGCAGCGTTCTTAGCGGGGATTACAATGAGCAGTTCTTC
CASSVLSGDYNEQFF
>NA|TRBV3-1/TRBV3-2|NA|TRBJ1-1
TGTGCCAGCAGCCAAGATGGGCAGCCGAACACTGAAGCTTTCTTT
CASSQDGQPNTEAFF
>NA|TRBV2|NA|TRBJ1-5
TGTGCCAGCAATAGCTTTTCAGGGCGCCCCAATCAGCCCCAGCATTTT
CASNSFSGRPNQPQHF
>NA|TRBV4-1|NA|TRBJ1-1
TGCGCCAGCAGCCAAGTTGGGGGGGGCCCCGGGAGGGACACTGAAGCTTTCTTT
CASSQVGGGPGRDTEAFF
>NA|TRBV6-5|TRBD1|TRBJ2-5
TGTGCCAGCAGTTACGGATGGACAGGACAAGAGACCCAGTACTTC
CASSYGWTGQETQYF
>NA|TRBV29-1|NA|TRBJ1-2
TGCAGCGTTGGAGGGAGCCTTTATGGCTACACCTTC
CSVGGSLYGYTF
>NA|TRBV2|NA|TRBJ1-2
TGTGCCAGCAGCGAGGACAGCCTAAGTAACTATGGCTACACCTTC
CASSEDSLSNYGYTF
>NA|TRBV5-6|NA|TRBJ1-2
TGTGCCAGCAGCTTGGCGACAGTAAACTATGGCTACACCTTC
CASSLATVNYGYTF
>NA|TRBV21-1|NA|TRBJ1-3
TGTGCCAGCAGCAAAGAATGGGGACAGGGTGTTCCTGGAAACACCATATATTTT
CASSKEWGQGVPGNTIYF
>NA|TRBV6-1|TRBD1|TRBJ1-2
TGTGCCAGCAGTGGACGACAGGGAAGCCTGGACTATGGCTACACCTTC
CASSGRQGSLDYGYTF
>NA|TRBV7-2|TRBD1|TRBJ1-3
TGTGCCAGCAGCTCCGTTGGACAGGGAAACCGAAACACCATATATTTT
CASSSVGQGNRNTIYF
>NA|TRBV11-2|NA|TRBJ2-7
TGTGCCAGCAGCTTAGAGTTGGGCAGGTATACCTACGAGCAGTACTTC
CASSLELGRYTYEQYF
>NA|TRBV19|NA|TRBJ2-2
TGTGCCAGTAGTATATCGGCCAGGCTTGGCGGGGAGCTGTTTTTT
CASSISARLGGELFF